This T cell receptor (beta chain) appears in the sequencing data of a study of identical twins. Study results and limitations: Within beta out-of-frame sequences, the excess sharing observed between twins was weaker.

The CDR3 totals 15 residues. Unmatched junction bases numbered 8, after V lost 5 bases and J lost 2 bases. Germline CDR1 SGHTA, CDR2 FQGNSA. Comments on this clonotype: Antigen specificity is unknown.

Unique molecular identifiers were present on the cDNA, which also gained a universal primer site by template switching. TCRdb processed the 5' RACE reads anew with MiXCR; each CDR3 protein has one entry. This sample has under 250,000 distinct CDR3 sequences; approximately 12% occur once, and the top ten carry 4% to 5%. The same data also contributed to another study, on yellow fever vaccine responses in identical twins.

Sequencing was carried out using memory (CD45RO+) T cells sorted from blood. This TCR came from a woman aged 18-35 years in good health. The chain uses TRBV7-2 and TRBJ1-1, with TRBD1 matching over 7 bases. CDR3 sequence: CASSTQGRGNTEAFF. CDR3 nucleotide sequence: TGTGCCAGCAGCACACAGGGGCGGGGAAACACTGAAGCTTTCTTT.